This TCR beta chain was identified during a study of monozygotic twins with inflammatory bowel disease. Unfractionated whole blood yielded total RNA, and T cells were not sorted. Per the germline V gene, CDR1 is SGHDT and CDR2 is YYEEEE. The CDR3 totals 15 residues. Overall study findings and caveats: Relative to healthy twins, IBD patients had fewer clonotypes in common with others, a gap that was especially apparent with disease activity.

A 6-nucleotide sample barcode was carried by the UMIs, which template switching added. After re-calling the 5' RACE reads, TCRdb lists one entry per CDR3 protein, DNA absent. The clone table shows about 300,000 distinct CDR3 sequences, with the ten largest holding 5% to 6%. As to this clonotype: Its antigen is as yet unknown.

V gene TRBV5-6 combines with J gene TRBJ2-1; the D call from TCRdb, TRBD1, cannot be confirmed without DNA. The origin of this receptor is a human donor with ulcerative colitis or Crohn's disease, or a healthy co-twin of an affected twin (not recorded which). Sample: blood. CDR3 in amino acids: CASSFNIQGQDEQFF.